These 27 T cell receptor beta chains share one sample of origin, sequenced in a study of T cell clonality in common variable immunodeficiency. Generated by immunoSEQ multiplex PCR, the TCRdb table keeps only in-frame clones and is missing some. The table records 35,000 to 55,000 clones without singletons, the ten largest covering about 0.7%. Sequenced input: peripheral blood mononuclear cells. The receptors were sampled from a person aged 18 to 75 in good health.

Ten or more counts support this clone. The CDR3 end lies 3 residues beyond the end of the read and is filled in from the germline J gene. The chain links TRBV7-2 to TRBJ1-6, with D possibly matching TRBD1 (6 bases). CDR1 SGHTA and CDR2 FQGNSA come from the germline V gene. The CDR3 consists of 12 residues. Incomplete CDR3 DNA: TGTGCCAGCAGCCCACAGGGAGAGACC. Amino acid sequence: CASSPQGET. The whole CDR3 is CASSPQGETLHF.

This clone has ten or more counts. Incomplete CDR3 DNA: TGTGCCACCAGCAGCGGGACACTCGCCTCCTACGAG. Its translation: CATSSGTLASYE. In full, the CDR3 is CATSSGTLASYEQYF. This chain connects TRBV15 to TRBJ2-7; possible D gene TRBD1, 6 bases. The read gets to within 3 residues of the CDR3 end, and the germline J gene fills in the rest. This CDR3 comprises 15 residues. The V gene's germline CDR1 is LNHNV and CDR2 YYDKDF (reference sequence). V dropped 3 bases and J dropped 0 bases, with 12 bases sitting between them.

This clone was seen many times. The observed sequence ends 3 residues before the CDR3 terminus, with the missing tail filled in from the germline J gene. The chain carries TRBV15 and TRBJ2-1; TRBD2 agrees at 9 bases. J gave up 6 bases and V 1 base, and 4 bases lay outside the gene matches. The CDR3 is 15 residues long. The germline CDR1 and CDR2 sequences are LNHNV and YYDKDF (reference sequence). The CDR3 region is CATSRAPRGGNEQFF. Partial CDR3 DNA: TGTGCCACCAGCAGAGCTCCGCGGGGGGGCAATGAG.

This clone showed up many times. From the germline J gene comes the end of the CDR3, since the read stops 3 residues before it. V usage is TRBV9 and J usage is TRBJ2-3; TRBD1 might be the D (6 bases). The CDR3 contains 16 residues. V lost 4 bases and J 0 bases, leaving 15 bases between the germline ends. Per germline, CDR1 SGDLS and CDR2 YYNGEE. The sequenced CDR3 bases are TGTGCCAGCAGCTCACATACAGGGTTTAGCACAGATACG. Protein: CASSSHTGFSTDT. The complete CDR3 reads CASSSHTGFSTDTQYF.

The sample holds many counts of this clone. Read data end 3 residues before the CDR3 end; the end is taken from the germline J gene. The chain joins TRBV7-8 to TRBJ1-2, with a weak D call TRBD1 (5 bases). The CDR3 totals 13 residues. CDR1 is SGHVS, CDR2 FQNEAQ, per germline. The DNA read from the CDR3 is TGTGCCAGCAGCTTAGATTTGAGGGGAGGC. Translating it yields CASSLDLRGG. The full CDR3 protein is CASSLDLRGGYTF.

This clone was seen repeatedly, ten times or more. The CDR3 protein is CASSPGTEYSYTF. Incomplete CDR3 DNA: TGTGCCAGCAGCCCTGGGACAGAGTATAGC. The rearrangement uses TRBV7-2 and TRBJ1-2, with 7 bases matching TRBD1. The read is 3 residues too short to cover the CDR3 end, so that end is filled in from the germline J gene. Germline V gene sequence: CDR1 SGHTA, CDR2 FQGNSA. The CDR3 totals 13 residues.

This clone was seen ten or more times. The read gets to within 3 residues of the CDR3 end, and the germline J gene fills in the rest. The chain employs TRBV5-4 and TRBJ1-1; D is unresolved. The CDR3 length is 16 residues. The V and J ends lost 1 base and 1 base respectively, with 14 bases between them. Germline CDR1 SGHNT, CDR2 YYREEE (reference sequence). CDR3 bases read: TGTGCCAGCAGCTTGAAACCCGACTGGCGGAACACTGAA. It encodes CASSLKPDWRNTE. The entire CDR3 is CASSLKPDWRNTEAFF.

This clone was observed many times. The read terminates 3 residues ahead of where the CDR3 ends, so the germline J gene completes it. This chain connects TRBV20-1 to TRBJ2-1; TRBD2 might be the D (5 bases). CDR3 length: 16 amino acids. V was shortened by 0 bases and J by 6 bases, with 18 bases between the two germline ends. Germline V gives CDR1 DFQATT, CDR2 SNEGSKA (reference sequence). The part of the CDR3 DNA that was read is TGCAGTGCTAGAGAACGGACCGTCCTCCGGGGCAATGAG. It is translated as CSARERTVLRGNE. The entire CDR3 reads CSARERTVLRGNEQFF.

Ten or more counts support this clone. The CDR3 extends 3 residues past the end of the read, so its final part is completed from the germline J gene. The chain employs TRBV5-1 and TRBJ2-1; D is undetermined. The germline V and J ends were trimmed by 4 bases and 8 bases, with 10 bases remaining between them. The germline CDR1 and CDR2 sequences are SGHRS and YFSETQ. The CDR3 contains 12 residues. The DNA read from the CDR3 is TGCGCCAGCAGCCTATTAGAGCATGAG. Its translation is CASSLLEHE. The complete CDR3 sequence is CASSLLEHEQFF.

This clone came up many times. With the read ending 3 residues before the CDR3 end, the germline J gene is used to fill in that end. The same CDR3 arises from other DNA sequences in this sample as well. This chain connects TRBV7-9 to TRBJ1-5; the match to TRBD1 covers 7 bases. In germline, CDR1 is SEHNR, CDR2 FQNEAQ (reference sequence). The CDR3 runs 15 residues. After removal of 5 bases from V and 6 bases from J, the junction contained 10 bases not matched to a gene. Partial CDR3 DNA: TGTGCCAGCAGCCAGGGGACAGTGGAGGGTCAGCCC. Protein: CASSQGTVEGQP. The full CDR3 protein reads CASSQGTVEGQPQHF.

At least ten counts were recorded for this clone. From the germline J gene comes the end of the CDR3, since the read stops 3 residues before it. The sample carries other DNA sequences with the same CDR3. The chain links TRBV20-1 to TRBJ2-1; 9 bases match TRBD2. CDR3 size: 15 residues. The ends lost 6 bases at V and 6 bases at J; junction bases unmatched: 12. Germline V gene data show CDR1 as DFQATT and CDR2 as SNEGSKA (reference sequence). CDR3 DNA, as far as it was read: TGCAGTGCACCCGCCTGGCGGGGGGGCCCCAATGAG. This translates into CSAPAWRGGPNE. The whole CDR3 protein is CSAPAWRGGPNEQFF.

This clone was found many times. Read data end 3 residues before the CDR3 end; the end is taken from the germline J gene. This chain joins TRBV12-3 or TRBV12-4 and TRBJ2-7; D is unresolved. This CDR3 is built from 16 residues. The ends were cut back, 6 bases at V and 0 bases at J, with 18 bases in the middle. The CDR3 DNA, read in part, is TGTGCCAGCAGCTCCCCCGGCCAGGAAAACTCCTACGAG. Amino acids: CASSSPGQENSYE. The complete CDR3 sequence is CASSSPGQENSYEQYF.

This clone was counted ten times or more. The read falls 3 residues short of the CDR3 end, and the missing part is taken from the germline J gene. The chain links TRBV19 to TRBJ2-7, with 9 bases identical to TRBD2. Germline CDR1 reads LNHDA; CDR2 reads SQIVND (reference sequence). V shed 3 bases, J shed 6 bases, and the junction held 6 bases outside the gene matches. CDR3 size: 14 residues. The chain's CDR3 is CASSIQAGGPEQYF. The sequenced part of the CDR3 DNA is TGTGCCAGTAGTATTCAGGCGGGAGGGCCCGAG.

This clone was counted at least ten times. The read halts 3 residues ahead of the CDR3 end, with the missing end drawn from the germline J gene. The chain carries TRBV20-1 and TRBJ1-3, with a tentative D call TRBD1 (5 bases). Trimming took 6 bases from V and 0 from J, leaving 18 bases between them. The CDR3 is made up of 16 amino acids. Germline V CDR1 and CDR2: DFQATT, SNEGSKA (reference sequence). The CDR3 bases that were read are TGCAGTGCCCCCAACAGGAGAAGTAGCTCTGGAAACACC. It is translated as CSAPNRRSSSGNT. In full, the CDR3 is CSAPNRRSSSGNTIYF.

This clone was seen many times. The read ends 3 residues early relative to the CDR3; the germline J gene fills the gap. The chain has TRBV5-6 and TRBJ2-1, with D perhaps matching TRBD1 (6 bases). The V end was cut by 7 bases, the J end by 0 bases, with 14 bases between. Germline V CDR1 and CDR2: SGHDT, YYEEEE. The CDR3 has 15 amino acids. The covered CDR3 bases are TGTGCCAGCCGAACAGGGATCCCCTCCTACAATGAG. It is translated as CASRTGIPSYNE. The complete CDR3 sequence is CASRTGIPSYNEQFF.

This clone has a count of ten or more. The observed sequence ends 3 residues before the CDR3 terminus, with the missing tail filled in from the germline J gene. The chain has TRBV19 and TRBJ2-1; TRBD2 matches at 11 bases. Trimming cost V 6 bases and J 4 bases; bases outside gene matches: 5. Per the germline V gene, CDR1 is LNHDA and CDR2 is SQIVND (reference sequence). The CDR3 runs to 15 residues. CDR3 DNA (partial): TGTGCCAGTAGCACTAGCGGGGGACCTTACAATGAG. This sequence encodes CASSTSGGPYNE. The full CDR3 sequence reads CASSTSGGPYNEQFF.

In the case of this clone: The read halts 3 residues ahead of the CDR3 end, with the missing end drawn from the germline J gene. V is TRBV10-2 and J is TRBJ1-5; no definite D call. The CDR3 is 12 amino acids. The germline V gene has CDR1 WSHSY and CDR2 SAAADI. The ends were cut back, 1 base at V and 4 bases at J, with 2 bases in the middle. CDR3 in amino acids: CASSELNQPQHF. The part of the CDR3 DNA that was read is TGCGCCAGCAGTGAGTTAAATCAGCCC.

At least ten counts were recorded for this clone. Coverage ceases 3 residues before the CDR3 finishes, and the germline J gene fills in the end. The genes are TRBV19 and TRBJ2-7; 8 nucleotides match TRBD1. The CDR3 is made up of 16 amino acids. CDR1 is LNHDA, CDR2 SQIVND, per germline (reference sequence). The V segment lost 11 bases and the J segment 2 bases; nucleotides outside the gene matches: 17. This CDR3 is CASITGGFIPTYEQYF. The covered CDR3 bases are TGTGCCTCAATAACAGGGGGTTTTATTCCCACCTACGAG.

This clone was seen at least ten times. The CDR3 goes on 3 residues after the read ends, and that part is filled in from the germline J gene. The chain combines TRBV19 with TRBJ1-2; D is undetermined. The CDR3 extends over 13 amino acids. V dropped 3 bases and J dropped 0 bases, with 5 bases sitting between them. Germline V gene data show CDR1 as LNHDA and CDR2 as SQIVND (reference sequence). This CDR3 is CASSISTNYGYTF. CDR3 DNA, as far as it was read: TGTGCCAGTAGTATTTCCACTAACTATGGC.

In this sample, this clone turned up many times. The CDR3 goes on 3 residues after the read ends, and that part is filled in from the germline J gene. V is TRBV4-1 and J is TRBJ2-7, with TRBD1 matching over 7 bases. With V trimmed by 4 bases and J by 0 bases, 3 bases remained unmatched. Germline V gene sequence: CDR1 MGHRA, CDR2 YSYEKL. The CDR3 is 14 residues long. The CDR3 bases that were read are TGCGCCAGCAGCCTCCGGGACAGCTCCTACGAG. Encoded protein: CASSLRDSSYE. The entire CDR3 reads CASSLRDSSYEQYF.

The sample holds many counts of this clone. The CDR3 extends 3 residues past the end of the read, so its final part is completed from the germline J gene. This rearrangement joins TRBV29-1 to TRBJ2-2; TRBD2 matches at 11 bases. CDR3 size: 14 residues. The germline V gene has CDR1 SQVTM and CDR2 ANQGSEA. V gave up 6 bases and J gave up 1 base; unmatched junction bases: 1. Incomplete CDR3 DNA: TGCAGCGTCGGGACTAGCGGGAACACCGGGGAG. This translates into CSVGTSGNTGE. The whole CDR3 region reads CSVGTSGNTGELFF.

This clone has just a few counts. Read sequence stops 3 residues before the CDR3 end, and the germline J gene provides the missing end. The V call is TRBV30, the J call TRBJ1-2; no definite D call. The CDR3 has 16 residues. CDR1 is GTSNPN, CDR2 SVGIG, per germline (reference sequence). The CDR3 loop reads CAWSVGSSGSYNDYTF. The CDR3 DNA, read in part, is TGTGCCTGGAGTGTAGGCTCCAGCGGGAGCTACAATGAC.

This clone was seen repeatedly, ten times or more. The read terminates 3 residues before the CDR3 end, so the remaining end is supplied by the germline J gene. The chain carries TRBV13 and TRBJ1-2; 7 bases fit TRBD1. This CDR3 spans 14 amino acids. Per germline, CDR1 PRHDT and CDR2 FYEKMQ (reference sequence). Germline trimming cut 5 bases from V and 3 bases from J; bases unmatched to any gene: 6. CDR3 DNA (partial): TGTGCCAGCAGCAAGGGACAGAAAGACTATGGC. Its protein is CASSKGQKDYG. The full CDR3 is CASSKGQKDYGYTF.

This CDR3 is CASSQGQSLINEQFF. CDR3 bases read: TGTGCCAGCAGCCAGGGACAGTCCTTGATAAATGAG. The V call is TRBV7-6, the J call TRBJ2-1; TRBD1 matches at 7 bases. The read ends 3 residues before the CDR3 terminus; that terminus is restored from the germline J gene. Germline CDR1 is SGHVS and CDR2 is FNYEAQ. Losses at the gene ends were 5 bases for V and 7 bases for J; bases not matched to a gene: 11. The CDR3 spans 15 residues.

This clone has at least ten counts. The read ends 3 residues shy of where the CDR3 ends; the end is completed using the germline J gene. This chain uses TRBV9 with TRBJ2-1; D may be TRBD2 (6 bases). V lost 7 bases and J 5 bases, leaving 13 bases between the germline ends. Germline V lookup: CDR1 SGDLS, CDR2 YYNGEE. The CDR3 is 13 amino acids. Partial CDR3 DNA: TGTGCCAGCGGGGGACTGGATGACAATGAG. It translates to CASGGLDDNE. The full CDR3 is CASGGLDDNEQFF.

This clone was recorded at least ten times. The CDR3 goes on 3 residues after the read ends, and that part is filled in from the germline J gene. The chain links TRBV20-1 to TRBJ2-3, with D unresolved. The CDR3 has 13 amino acids. The V end lost 0 bases, the J end lost 4 bases, and 8 bases lay between the germline ends. Germline assignment: CDR1 DFQATT and CDR2 SNEGSKA (reference sequence). The covered CDR3 bases are TGCAGTGCTAGAGATATTAGGGCAGATACG. Protein sequence: CSARDIRADT. The complete CDR3 protein is CSARDIRADTQYF.

In its sample, this clone was seen many times. Coverage ceases 3 residues before the CDR3 finishes, and the germline J gene fills in the end. The V gene is TRBV5-1, the J gene TRBJ1-5; TRBD1 aligns across 8 bases. V shed 4 bases and J 6 bases; nucleotides not matched to a gene: 9. Germline CDR1 and CDR2: SGHRS and YFSETQ. The CDR3 runs 15 residues. CDR3: CASSTSGGLGQPQHF. CDR3 DNA, as far as it was read: TGCGCCAGCAGCACCTCAGGGGGCCTGGGTCAGCCC.